The clone carrying this T cell receptor (beta chain) was detected only a few times. Sample-barcoded 5' priming and a J-beta primer mix drove a second PCR of roughly 6 to 12 cycles. TCRdb re-called the 5' RACE reads through MiXCR, storing one row per CDR3 protein. The sample consists of around 700,000 distinct CDR3 sequences, about 25% of them appearing once. CDR3 size: 15 residues. Germline V CDR1 and CDR2: LGHDT, YNNKEL (reference sequence). V was cut by 2 bases and J by 7 bases, with 15 bases left in between. The source of the sample is a study of blood T cells in healthy people across ages. This same sample was also taken into another study, of T cells of mothers and their children. From that report: The output of TCR recombination is shaped by thymic selection similarly in related and unrelated pairs. Biologically related mothers and children overlapped slightly more than unrelated pairs, a non-significant difference. It was observed that no persistent microchimeric T cell clones could be detected.

The sequence was obtained from a boy under 18 in good health. V is TRBV3-1 and J is TRBJ2-1; D might be TRBD1 (5 bases). The sample was blood. As DNA, the CDR3 is TGTGCCAGCAGCCAATTCCGGACATCGATGAATGAGCAGTTCTTC. Amino acid sequence: CASSQFRTSMNEQFF.